These 10 T cell receptor beta chains share one sample of origin, sequenced in a study of read filtering for tumor transcriptome and immune sequencing. The library was built from roughly 400 ng RNA with molecular barcoded adaptors for alpha/delta and beta/gamma chains. Each CDR3 protein gets one entry after TCRdb re-called the reads with MiXCR. The table lists 130,000 or so distinct CDR3 sequences, about 13% of them singletons. Material for sequencing was a population of CD138-negative cells sorted from bone marrow. The source of these receptors is a donor at least 40 years old with multiple myeloma.

This clonotype was recorded many times. V is TRBV7-9 and J is TRBJ2-2, with D uncertain. With 1 base removed from V and 9 bases from J, the gap between germline ends came to 6 bases. The CDR3 has 12 amino acids. Germline-derived CDR1 and CDR2 are SEHNR and FQNEAQ (reference sequence). CDR3 in amino acids: CASSLERRELFF. The CDR3 DNA reads as TGTGCCAGCAGCTTAGAGAGGCGGGAGCTGTTTTTT.

Concerning this clonotype: A much larger clone is a single base away; this may be a read error. The chain is built from TRBV7-8 and TRBJ2-2; D might be TRBD2 (6 bases). CDR1 is SGHVS, CDR2 FQNEAQ, per germline. The CDR3 extends over 13 amino acids. The CDR3 bases are TGTGGCAGCAGCCCGGGGGTTACCGGGGAGCTGTTTTTT. Translating gives CGSSPGVTGELFF.

At least ten counts were recorded for this clonotype. The J gene is TRBJ2-1, the V gene TRBV13; 9 bases line up with TRBD2. Trimming cost V 6 bases and J 8 bases; bases outside gene matches: 8. The CDR3 sequence is 14 residues long. The germline V gene has CDR1 PRHDT and CDR2 FYEKMQ (reference sequence). The CDR3 nucleotides are TGTGCCAGCAGGGGGCGGGAGGGCGGATATGAGCAGTTCTTC. It encodes CASRGREGGYEQFF.

The table lists this clonotype with a few counts. A read error may be the cause here, since a much bigger clone is one base away. The V gene is TRBV5-1, the J gene TRBJ1-1, with D uncertain. Germline V CDR1 and CDR2: SGHRS, YFSETQ. This CDR3 is built from 14 residues. Written as DNA, the CDR3 is TGTGCCTGCAGCTTGGGCGGACGGAACACTGAAGCTTTCTTT. Translating gives CACSLGGRNTEAFF.

The chain couples TRBV18 to TRBJ1-5; 7 bases line up with TRBD1. CDR1 and CDR2 from the germline V gene are KGHSH and LQKENI. V lost 3 bases, J lost 7 bases, and 6 bases stayed unmatched. The CDR3 runs 14 residues. The CDR3 sequence is CASSPRGGRQPQHF. CDR3 sequence (DNA): TGTGCCAGCTCACCCCGAGGGGGCCGGCAGCCCCAGCATTTT.

The chain links TRBV12-3 or TRBV12-4 to TRBJ2-5; unclear D gene. The CDR3 has 12 residues. V was trimmed by 6 bases and J by 0 bases, leaving 5 bases between them. The CDR3 region has the DNA TGTGCCAGCAGCAGGTACCAAGAGACCCAGTACTTC. This codes for CASSRYQETQYF.

This clonotype was counted ten times or more. This sequence joins TRBV6-2 or TRBV6-3 and TRBJ2-7; 11 bases line up with TRBD1. Germline assignment: CDR1 MNHEY and CDR2 SVGEGT. The J segment lost 7 bases and the V segment lost 5 bases, leaving 13 bases of the junction unmatched. This CDR3 region has 16 residues. The CDR3 region has the DNA TGTGCCAGCAGTCTCATATGGACAGGGGGCGCGGATGAGCAGTACTTC. Encoded protein: CASSLIWTGGADEQYF.

This clonotype turned up a few times. The rearrangement uses TRBV5-1 and TRBJ2-1; possibly TRBD1 for D (5 bases). The CDR3 is 17 residues long. Germline V gene data show CDR1 as SGHRS and CDR2 as YFSETQ. The V and J ends lost 4 bases and 9 bases respectively, with 26 bases between them. The CDR3 DNA is TGCGCCAGCAGCCATCGATGGGGCTCAAAGGCGGTTCGTGAGCAGTTCTTC. It is translated as CASSHRWGSKAVREQFF.

This clonotype appeared many times. V and J are TRBV12-3 or TRBV12-4 and TRBJ2-7; 9 nucleotides match TRBD1. V lost 2 bases, J lost 2 bases, and 4 bases stayed unmatched. The CDR3 is made up of 15 amino acids. CDR3 in amino acids: CASSLSGTGPYEQYF. The CDR3 DNA sequence: TGTGCCAGCAGTTTAAGCGGGACAGGGCCCTACGAGCAGTACTTC.

This clonotype was seen ten or more times. The chain joins TRBV20-1 to TRBJ2-7; D ambiguous. The CDR3 length is 15 residues. Per germline, CDR1 DFQATT and CDR2 SNEGSKA (reference sequence). Trimming pared 0 bases from V and 0 bases from J, leaving 12 bases between. The CDR3 bases are TGCAGTGCTAGAGATGCGGCAGTTCTCTCCTACGAGCAGTACTTC. Residues: CSARDAAVLSYEQYF.